The sequence of this T cell receptor beta chain was determined in a study of radiation and T cells in renal cell carcinoma. Regarding the study as a whole: Top tumor clonotypes rose in blood 2 weeks post-radiation, then contracted. Baseline intratumoral clonotype presence is unknown without pretreatment biopsies.

This clone was seen a handful of times. Its cognate antigen is unknown. TCRdb's table, derived via immunoSEQ multiplex PCR, lists solely in-frame clones and lacks some. The data show about 130,000 clones, with 80% to 90% seen just once and 1.5% to 2% held by the top ten. Time point: blood 2 weeks post-SBRT. Indicated treatment: 15 Gy SBRT to primary tumor, nephrectomy 4 weeks later. Clear cell pathology was present in this patient's renal cell carcinoma. The CDR3 is 12 residues long. The V gene's germline CDR1 is SGHRS and CDR2 YFSETQ. Trimming stripped 7 bases from V and 5 bases from J, with 13 bases between.

This sequence was found in a woman aged 60 to 75 with renal cell carcinoma. The rearrangement links TRBV5-1 to TRBJ2-7, with D perhaps matching TRBD2 (5 bases). The source material was blood, sampled from a patient whose treatment included radiotherapy and nephrectomy. CDR3: CASGETADEQYF. The CDR3 DNA reads TGCGCCAGCGGGGAAACAGCGGACGAGCAGTACTTC.